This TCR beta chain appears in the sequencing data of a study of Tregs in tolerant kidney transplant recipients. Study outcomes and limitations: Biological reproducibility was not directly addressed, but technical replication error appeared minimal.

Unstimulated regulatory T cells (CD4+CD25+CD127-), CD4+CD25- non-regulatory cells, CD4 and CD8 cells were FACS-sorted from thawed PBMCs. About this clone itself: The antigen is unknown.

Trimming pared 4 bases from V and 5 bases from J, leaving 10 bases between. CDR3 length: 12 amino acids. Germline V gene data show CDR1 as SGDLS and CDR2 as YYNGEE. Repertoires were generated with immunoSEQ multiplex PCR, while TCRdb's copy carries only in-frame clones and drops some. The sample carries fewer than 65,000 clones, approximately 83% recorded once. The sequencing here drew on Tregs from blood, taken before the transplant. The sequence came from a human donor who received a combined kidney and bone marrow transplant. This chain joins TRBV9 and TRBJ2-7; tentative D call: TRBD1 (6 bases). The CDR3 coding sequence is TGTGCCAGCAGCCCCTGGGGGCACGAGCAGTACTTC. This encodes CASSPWGHEQYF.